This record covers a single T cell receptor beta chain. One base away lies a much larger clone, so this may be a sequencing read error. TCRdb re-derived calls from the PCR reads in MiXCR, one entry per CDR3 protein. Of 79,000 or so distinct CDR3 sequences in the sample, less than 65% were seen once. V was shortened by 1 base and J by 7 bases, with 10 bases between the two germline ends. CDR3 length: 13 amino acids. The germline gives CDR1 MNHNS, CDR2 SASEGT. This specimen belongs to a study of CDR3 diversity in severe acne. Specimen: blood. The receptor was derived from a male donor with severe acne vulgaris. The gene calls are TRBV6-1 and TRBJ1-1, with D perhaps matching TRBD1 (5 bases). The CDR3 nucleotides read TGTGCCAGCAGTGAAGGTGCAGGGAGTGAAGCTTTCTTT. Its translation is CASSEGAGSEAFF.